What follows describes a single T cell receptor (beta chain). Mismatch with germline at one junction end may stem from a read error. These data come from a study of Graves' ophthalmopathy and Graves' hyperthyroidism. Amplified TCR beta CDR3 regions were obtained using RNA transcripts as template. First-round RT-PCR used HTBI primers; second-round multiplex PCR followed. TCRdb re-called the multiplex PCR reads with MiXCR, one entry per CDR3 protein. The table shows 300,000 to 400,000 distinct CDR3 sequences, with 15% to 20% occurring only once. From germline, CDR1 is DFQATT and CDR2 SNEGSKA (reference sequence). The CDR3 is 14 residues long.

The sequence derives from an adult man with Graves' ophthalmopathy. Sequencing was performed on peripheral blood. This sequence joins TRBV20-1 and TRBJ2-7, with 8 nucleotides matching TRBD1. The CDR3 protein is CSASLTGVVHEQHF. Written as DNA, the CDR3 is TGCAGCGCCAGCCTGACAGGGGTGGTCCACGAGCAGCACTTC.